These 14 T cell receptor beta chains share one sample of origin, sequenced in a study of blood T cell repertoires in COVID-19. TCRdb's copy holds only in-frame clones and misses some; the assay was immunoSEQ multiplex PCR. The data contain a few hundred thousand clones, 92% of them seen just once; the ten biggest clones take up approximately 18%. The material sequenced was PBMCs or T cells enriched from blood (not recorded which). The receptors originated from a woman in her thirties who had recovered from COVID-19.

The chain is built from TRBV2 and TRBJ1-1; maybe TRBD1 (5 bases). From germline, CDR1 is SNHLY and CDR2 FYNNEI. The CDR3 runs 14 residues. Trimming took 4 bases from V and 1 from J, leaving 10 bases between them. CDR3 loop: CASSARQGNTEAFF. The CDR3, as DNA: TGTGCCAGCAGTGCAAGGCAGGGGAACACTGAAGCTTTCTTT.

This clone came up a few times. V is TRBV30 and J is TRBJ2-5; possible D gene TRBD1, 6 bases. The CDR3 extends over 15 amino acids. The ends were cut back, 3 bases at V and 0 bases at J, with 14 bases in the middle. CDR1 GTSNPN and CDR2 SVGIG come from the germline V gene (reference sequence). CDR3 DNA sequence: TGTGCCTGGAGCTTCCTTACAGGGTACCAAGAGACCCAGTACTTC. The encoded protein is CAWSFLTGYQETQYF.

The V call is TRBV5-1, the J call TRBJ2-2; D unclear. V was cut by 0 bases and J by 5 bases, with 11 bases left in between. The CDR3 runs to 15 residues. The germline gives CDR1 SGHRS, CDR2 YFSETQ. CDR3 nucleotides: TGCGCCAGCAGCTTGGGGGCAGTTACTACCGGGGAGCTGTTTTTT. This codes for CASSLGAVTTGELFF.

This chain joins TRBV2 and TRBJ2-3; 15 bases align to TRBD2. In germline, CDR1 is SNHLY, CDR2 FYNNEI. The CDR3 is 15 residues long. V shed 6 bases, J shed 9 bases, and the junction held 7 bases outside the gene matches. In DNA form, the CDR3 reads TGTGCCAGCAGAGCTGGACTAGCGGGGGGGAGCACGCAGTATTTT. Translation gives CASRAGLAGGSTQYF.

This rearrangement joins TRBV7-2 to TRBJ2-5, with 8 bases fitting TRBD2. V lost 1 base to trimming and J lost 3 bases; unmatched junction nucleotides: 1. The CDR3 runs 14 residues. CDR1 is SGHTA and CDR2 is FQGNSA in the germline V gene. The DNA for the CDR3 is TGTGCCAGCAGCTTAGTCGGGGGGGAAGAGACCCAGTACTTC. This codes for CASSLVGGEETQYF.

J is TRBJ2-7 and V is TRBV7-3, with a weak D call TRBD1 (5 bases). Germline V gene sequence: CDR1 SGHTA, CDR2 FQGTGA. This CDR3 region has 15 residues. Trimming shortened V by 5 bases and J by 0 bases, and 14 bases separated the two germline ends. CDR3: CASSLQGGLSYEQYF. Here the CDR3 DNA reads TGTGCCAGCAGCCTTCAGGGTGGGCTCTCCTACGAGCAGTACTTC.

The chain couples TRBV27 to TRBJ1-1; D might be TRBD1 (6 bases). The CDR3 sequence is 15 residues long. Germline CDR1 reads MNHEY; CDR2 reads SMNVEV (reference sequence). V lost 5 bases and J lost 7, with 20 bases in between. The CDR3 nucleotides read TGTGCCAGCAGTAGAACCGCCGGGGGGGCCTATGAAGCTTTCTTT. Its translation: CASSRTAGGAYEAFF.

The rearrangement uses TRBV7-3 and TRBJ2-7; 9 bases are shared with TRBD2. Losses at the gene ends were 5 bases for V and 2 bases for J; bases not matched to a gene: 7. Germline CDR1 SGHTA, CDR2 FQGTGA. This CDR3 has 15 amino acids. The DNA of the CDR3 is TGTGCCAGCAGCCCTTTGCGGGAGGGAACCTACGAGCAGTACTTC. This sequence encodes CASSPLREGTYEQYF.

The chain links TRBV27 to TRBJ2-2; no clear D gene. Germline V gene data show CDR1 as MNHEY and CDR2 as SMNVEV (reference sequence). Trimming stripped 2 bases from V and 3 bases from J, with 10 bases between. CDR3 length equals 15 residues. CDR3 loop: CASSLNLEYTGELFF. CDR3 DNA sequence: TGTGCCAGCAGTTTAAATTTAGAGTACACCGGGGAGCTGTTTTTT.

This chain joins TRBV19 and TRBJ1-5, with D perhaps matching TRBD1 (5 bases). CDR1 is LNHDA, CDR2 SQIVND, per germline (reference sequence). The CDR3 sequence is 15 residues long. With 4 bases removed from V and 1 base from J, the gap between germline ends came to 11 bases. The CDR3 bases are TGTGCCAGTAGTACTGACAGTTGGAGCAATCAGCCCCAGCATTTT. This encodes CASSTDSWSNQPQHF.

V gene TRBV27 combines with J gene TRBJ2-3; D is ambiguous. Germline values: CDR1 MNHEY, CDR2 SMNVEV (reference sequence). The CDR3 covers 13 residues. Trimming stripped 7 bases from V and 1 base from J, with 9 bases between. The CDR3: CASTSLRTDTQYF. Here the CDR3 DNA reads TGTGCCAGCACTTCCCTCCGCACAGATACGCAGTATTTT.

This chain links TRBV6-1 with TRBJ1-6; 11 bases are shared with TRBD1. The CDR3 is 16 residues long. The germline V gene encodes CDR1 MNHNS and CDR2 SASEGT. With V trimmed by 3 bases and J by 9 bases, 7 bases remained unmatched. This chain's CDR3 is CASSELRTGGGSPLHF. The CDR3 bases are TGTGCCAGCAGTGAGTTAAGGACAGGGGGCGGTTCACCCCTCCACTTT.

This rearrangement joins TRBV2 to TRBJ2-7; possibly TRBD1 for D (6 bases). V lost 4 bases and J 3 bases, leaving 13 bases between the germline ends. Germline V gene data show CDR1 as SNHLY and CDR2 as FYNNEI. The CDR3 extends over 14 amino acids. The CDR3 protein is CASSAGTRIYEQYF. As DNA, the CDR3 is TGTGCCAGCAGTGCCGGGACAAGAATCTACGAGCAGTACTTC.

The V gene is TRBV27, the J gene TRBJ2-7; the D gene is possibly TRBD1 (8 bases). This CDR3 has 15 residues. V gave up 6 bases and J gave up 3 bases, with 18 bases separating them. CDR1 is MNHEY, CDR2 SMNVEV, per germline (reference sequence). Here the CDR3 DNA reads TGTGCCAGCAGCCGGGGGGACAGGCTAATCTACGAGCAGTACTTC. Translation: CASSRGDRLIYEQYF.